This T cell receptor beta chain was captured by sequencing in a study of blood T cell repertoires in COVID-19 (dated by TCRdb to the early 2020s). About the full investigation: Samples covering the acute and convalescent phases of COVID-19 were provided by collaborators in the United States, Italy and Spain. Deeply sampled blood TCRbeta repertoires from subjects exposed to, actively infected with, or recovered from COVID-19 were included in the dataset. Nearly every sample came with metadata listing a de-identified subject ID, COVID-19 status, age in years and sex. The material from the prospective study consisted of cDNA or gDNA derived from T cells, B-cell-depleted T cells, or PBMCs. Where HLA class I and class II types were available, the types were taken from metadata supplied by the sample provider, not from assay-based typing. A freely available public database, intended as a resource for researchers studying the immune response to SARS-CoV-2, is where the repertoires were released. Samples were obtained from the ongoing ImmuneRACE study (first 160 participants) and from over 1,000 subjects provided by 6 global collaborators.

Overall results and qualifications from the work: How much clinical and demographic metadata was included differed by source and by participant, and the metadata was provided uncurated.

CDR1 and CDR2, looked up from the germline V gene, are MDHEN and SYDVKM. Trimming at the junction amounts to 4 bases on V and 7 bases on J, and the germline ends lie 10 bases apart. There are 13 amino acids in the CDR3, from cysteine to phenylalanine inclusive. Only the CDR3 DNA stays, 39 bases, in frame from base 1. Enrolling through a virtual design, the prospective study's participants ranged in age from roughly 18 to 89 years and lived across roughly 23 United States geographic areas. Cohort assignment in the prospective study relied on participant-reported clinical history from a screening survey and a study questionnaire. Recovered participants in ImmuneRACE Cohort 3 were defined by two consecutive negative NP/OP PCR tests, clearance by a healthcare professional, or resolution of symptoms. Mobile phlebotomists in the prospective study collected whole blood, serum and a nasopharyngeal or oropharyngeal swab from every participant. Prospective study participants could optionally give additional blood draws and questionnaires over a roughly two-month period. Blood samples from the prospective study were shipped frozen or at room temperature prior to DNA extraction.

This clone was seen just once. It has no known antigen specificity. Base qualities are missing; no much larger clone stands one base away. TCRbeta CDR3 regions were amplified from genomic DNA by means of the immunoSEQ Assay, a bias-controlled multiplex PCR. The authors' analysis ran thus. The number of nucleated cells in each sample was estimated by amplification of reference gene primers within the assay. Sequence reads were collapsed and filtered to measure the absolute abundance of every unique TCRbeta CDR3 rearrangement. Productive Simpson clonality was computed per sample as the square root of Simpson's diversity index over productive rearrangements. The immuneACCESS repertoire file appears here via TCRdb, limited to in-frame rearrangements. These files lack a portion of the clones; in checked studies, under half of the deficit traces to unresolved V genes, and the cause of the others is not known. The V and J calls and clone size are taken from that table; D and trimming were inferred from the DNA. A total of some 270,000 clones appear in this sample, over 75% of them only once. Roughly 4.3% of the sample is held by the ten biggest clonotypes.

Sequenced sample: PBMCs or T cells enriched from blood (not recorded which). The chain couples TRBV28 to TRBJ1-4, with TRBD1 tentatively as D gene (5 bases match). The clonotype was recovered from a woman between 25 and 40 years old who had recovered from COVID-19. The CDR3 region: CASSSGFTEKLFF. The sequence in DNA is TGTGCCAGCAGTTCAGGGTTTACTGAAAAACTGTTTTTT. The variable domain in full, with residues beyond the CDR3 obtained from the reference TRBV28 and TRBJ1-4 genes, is DVKVTQSSRYLVKRTGEKVFLECVQDMDHENMFWYRQDPGLGLRLIYFSYDVKMKEKGDIPEGYSVSREKKERFSLILESASTNQTSMYLCASSSGFTEKLFFGSGTQLSVL.